This entry concerns a single T cell receptor (beta chain). The CDR3 runs to 15 residues. Germline V gene sequence: CDR1 MNHNS, CDR2 SASEGT. Trimming pared 3 bases from V and 0 bases from J, leaving 11 bases between. Using its own MiXCR run on the RT-PCR reads, TCRdb lists one record per CDR3 protein. The table shows almost 700,000 distinct CDR3 sequences, with 14% occurring only once. The chain couples TRBV6-1 to TRBJ1-1, with D unresolved. What was sequenced was memory CD4+ T cells from blood. This TCR derives from a female donor in good health, serving as a healthy control. CDR3 in amino acids: CASSDWPRLNTEAFF. The CDR3 DNA reads as TGTGCCAGCAGTGATTGGCCCAGGCTGAACACTGAAGCTTTCTTT.